This section outlines one T cell receptor beta chain sequence together with its context. Only in-frame clones appear in the TCRdb table, and some are missing; sequencing was by immunoSEQ multiplex PCR. The sample gives about 980,000 clones, less than 85% of which show up once; around 1.4% is in the top ten. The sample is drawn from a study of shared clonotypes between healthy human individuals. The clonotype originates from a man aged 18 to 35 in good health. What was sequenced was memory CD4+ T cells sorted from blood. Subset denoted: CD45RA-negative fraction.

CDR3 residues: CASSQVTGEQFF. The DNA for the CDR3 is TGTGCCAGCAGCCAGGTTACGGGTGAGCAGTTCTTC. The V and J genes are TRBV14 and TRBJ2-1, with D unresolved. There are 12 residues in the CDR3. CDR1 and CDR2 from the germline V gene are SGHDN and FVKESK. V gave up 3 bases and J gave up 9 bases, with 9 bases separating them.